What follows are 28 T cell receptor beta chains derived from one specimen sequenced in a study of HIV-infected patients and healthy controls. MiXCR, run by TCRdb on the 5' RACE reads, gives a single entry per CDR3 protein. This table holds roughly 68,000 distinct CDR3 sequences, about 19% found once. Source material: CD4+ T cells from blood. Receptors originate from a human donor in good health.

This clonotype was seen only a few times. This chain links TRBV10-3 with TRBJ1-6; 11 positions match TRBD1. This CDR3 contains 14 residues. V gave up 3 bases and J gave up 10 bases; unmatched junction bases: 2. The V gene's germline CDR1 is ENHRY and CDR2 SYGVKD. The CDR3: CAISEGQGASPLHF. DNA for the CDR3: TGTGCCATCAGTGAAGGACAGGGGGCGTCACCCCTCCACTTT.

A note on this clonotype: At one end, the junction sequence differs from germline, possibly due to a read error. The chain carries TRBV6-5 and TRBJ2-1; 9 bases map to TRBD1. Germline CDR1 is MNHEY and CDR2 is SVGAGI. The CDR3 sequence is 17 residues long. In DNA, the CDR3 is TGTGCCAGCAGTCCCGGTTGGGACAGGGTATCCTACAGTGAGCAGTTCTTC. Translated: CASSPGWDRVSYSEQFF.

This clonotype was seen repeatedly, ten times or more. This chain connects TRBV10-2 to TRBJ2-5; D gene ambiguous. Germline V lookup: CDR1 WSHSY, CDR2 SAAADI. There are 10 residues in the CDR3. V was shortened by 6 bases and J by 3 bases, with 2 bases between the two germline ends. In nucleotides, the CDR3 is TGCGCCAGCAGAGAAGAGACCCAGTACTTC. Its protein product is CASREETQYF.

This clonotype was seen many times. The genes are TRBV29-1 and TRBJ1-3; possibly TRBD1 for D (5 bases). Germline V CDR1 and CDR2: SQVTM, ANQGSEA. Trimming took 5 bases from V and 4 from J, leaving 12 bases between them. The CDR3 totals 13 residues. The CDR3, as DNA: TGCAGCGTTATGAATCAGGGCGGAAACACCATATATTTT. Its translation: CSVMNQGGNTIYF.

The V gene is TRBV10-2, the J gene TRBJ2-6; 8 bases are shared with TRBD1. The J segment lost 2 bases and the V segment lost 6 bases, leaving 6 bases of the junction unmatched. CDR3 length equals 16 residues. Germline V CDR1 and CDR2: WSHSY, SAAADI. In DNA form, the CDR3 reads TGCGCCAGCAGGGTTGGACAGGGTACTGGGGCCAACGTCCTGACTTTC. It encodes CASRVGQGTGANVLTF.

Only a few counts were recorded for this clonotype. The CDR3 region has the DNA TGCAGTGCTACGAACCGGCTAGCGGATAGCACAGATACGCAGTATTTT. This codes for CSATNRLADSTDTQYF. The V call is TRBV20-1, the J call TRBJ2-3; 7 nucleotides agree with TRBD2. Per the germline V gene, CDR1 is DFQATT and CDR2 is SNEGSKA (reference sequence). The V and J ends lost 4 bases and 0 bases, in that order; junction bases with no gene match: 10. The CDR3 runs to 16 residues.

CDR3: CSASRDRRSLAKNIQYF. The DNA for the CDR3 is TGCAGTGCTAGCCGGGACAGAAGGTCCCTAGCCAAAAACATTCAGTACTTC. The chain employs TRBV20-1 and TRBJ2-4; 7 bases map to TRBD1. The CDR3 has 17 amino acids. J gave up 0 bases and V 3 bases, and 11 bases lay outside the gene matches. Per the germline V gene, CDR1 is DFQATT and CDR2 is SNEGSKA (reference sequence).

V gene TRBV6-4 combines with J gene TRBJ1-1, with D possibly matching TRBD1 (6 bases). The CDR3 consists of 13 residues. Germline values: CDR1 MRHNA, CDR2 SNTAGT. V lost 6 bases and J lost 6, with 14 bases in between. As DNA, the CDR3 is TGTGCCAGCAGGCTCAGGGGTGGCGCTGAAGCTTTCTTT. Translated: CASRLRGGAEAFF.

Points on this clonotype: The junction departs from germline at one end; a sequencing error may be responsible. The chain is built from TRBV20-1 and TRBJ2-1; 13 bases are a match to TRBD2. Germline CDR1 is DFQATT and CDR2 is SNEGSKA (reference sequence). The CDR3 totals 16 residues. In DNA, the CDR3 is TGCAGTGCTTCCTACACCGGGACTAGCGGGACAGTTGAGCAGTCCTTC. Its translation is CSASYTGTSGTVEQSF.

This clonotype has a handful of counts. The V call is TRBV3-1, the J call TRBJ2-3; D gene ambiguous. The CDR3 runs 15 residues. The germline V gene has CDR1 LGHDT and CDR2 YNNKEL (reference sequence). Trimming cost V 1 base and J 1 base, with 9 bases left between them. DNA for the CDR3: TGTGCCAGCAGCCAAGGGGCTTTTCGCACAGATACGCAGTATTTT. Translated, it gives CASSQGAFRTDTQYF.

This clonotype was seen a few times. The chain employs TRBV30 and TRBJ1-1; D ambiguous. Looked up from germline, CDR1 is GTSNPN and CDR2 is SVGIG (reference sequence). The V and J ends lost 0 bases and 3 bases respectively, with 8 bases between them. The CDR3 is 13 amino acids. CDR3 bases: TGTGCCTGGAGTGTGGTAGTTCACACTGAAGCTTTCTTT. This gives the protein CAWSVVVHTEAFF.

The chain has TRBV28 and TRBJ2-2; D gene unclear. Trimming took off 7 bases at V and 6 bases at J, with 15 bases between the two ends. Germline CDR1 and CDR2: MDHEN and SYDVKM. The CDR3 length is 14 residues. The CDR3 DNA is TGTGCCAGCACCACGCCGCAGGTCTCCGGGGAGCTGTTTTTT. It translates to CASTTPQVSGELFF.

This clonotype was seen repeatedly, ten times or more. The J gene is TRBJ2-6, the V gene TRBV7-2, with 9 bases fitting TRBD1. The CDR3 length is 16 residues. V dropped 4 bases and J dropped 2; count of bases not matched to a gene: 3. The germline gives CDR1 SGHTA, CDR2 FQGNSA. The CDR3 DNA is TGTGCCAGCAGCTCAAGACAGGGGGCTGGGGCCAACGTCCTGACTTTC. Residues: CASSSRQGAGANVLTF.

As to this clonotype: A junction end diverges from the germline sequence, so it may reflect a read error. The rearrangement joins TRBV12-3 or TRBV12-4 to TRBJ2-3, with D uncertain. The CDR3 runs to 13 residues. The CDR3 DNA reads as TGTGCCAGCAGCCCCCCCACCACATATACGCAGTATTTT. Its protein is CASSPPTTYTQYF.

This clonotype occurred a few times. The genes are TRBV7-2 and TRBJ1-2, with TRBD1 identical over 7 bases. Germline V gives CDR1 SGHTA, CDR2 FQGNSA. There are 17 residues in the CDR3. Germline trimming cut 1 base from V and 5 bases from J; bases unmatched to any gene: 13. The CDR3 sequence: CASSLVTSQTGRYGYTF. In nucleotides, the CDR3 is TGTGCCAGCAGCTTAGTTACTTCCCAGACAGGGAGGTATGGCTACACCTTC.

There are many counts of this clonotype. The chain joins TRBV29-1 to TRBJ2-6, with D unresolved. Trimming pared 6 bases from V and 0 bases from J, leaving 12 bases between. In germline, CDR1 is SQVTM, CDR2 ANQGSEA. The CDR3 is 15 residues long. The CDR3 region has the DNA TGCAGCGTCCTGGCCAGAGACTCTGGGGCCAACGTCCTGACTTTC. Translation gives CSVLARDSGANVLTF. The full variable domain, with the rest looked up from reference TRBV29-1 and TRBJ2-6, is SAVISQKPSRDICQRGTSLTIQCQVDSQVTMMFWYRQQPGQSLTLIATANQGSEATYESGFVIDKFPISRPNLTFSTLTVSNMSPEDSSIYLCSVLARDSGANVLTFGAGSRLTVL.

Ten or more counts support this clonotype. As DNA, the CDR3 is TGCAGCGTTGGACAGGGTAGGGCCAAAAACATTCAGTACTTC. The encoded protein is CSVGQGRAKNIQYF. The gene calls are TRBV29-1 and TRBJ2-4, with 7 nucleotides matching TRBD1. J was trimmed by 1 base and V by 4 bases; bases with no gene match: 4. Germline lookup yields CDR1 SQVTM and CDR2 ANQGSEA. The CDR3 sequence is 14 residues long.

This clonotype was counted a few times. The V gene is TRBV6-1, the J gene TRBJ1-6; TRBD1 agrees at 7 bases. V lost 4 bases and J lost 10; bases outside the gene matches: 10. The CDR3 totals 15 residues. Germline lookup yields CDR1 MNHNS and CDR2 SASEGT. CDR3: CASSAGQALSSPLHF. In DNA, the CDR3 is TGTGCCAGCAGTGCCGGACAGGCTTTGTCATCACCCCTCCACTTT.

This clonotype was counted many times. This sequence joins TRBV7-3 and TRBJ2-1; the D is unclear. The V end lost 8 bases, the J end lost 0 bases, and 11 bases lay between the germline ends. CDR1 is SGHTA, CDR2 FQGTGA, per germline. CDR3 length equals 14 residues. CDR3 DNA: TGTGCCAGCTCACGCTTGGGCTCCTACAATGAGCAGTTCTTC. Protein: CASSRLGSYNEQFF.

The chain recombines TRBV7-9 with TRBJ2-1, with TRBD2 matching over 7 bases. Losses at the gene ends were 1 base for V and 2 bases for J; bases not matched to a gene: 2. The CDR3 consists of 15 residues. Per the germline V gene, CDR1 is SEHNR and CDR2 is FQNEAQ (reference sequence). The CDR3 loop reads CASSLVGGAYNEQFF. The CDR3 region has the DNA TGTGCCAGCAGCTTAGTGGGGGGGGCCTACAATGAGCAGTTCTTC.

This sequence joins TRBV6-5 and TRBJ1-5; 8 bases fit TRBD1. After removal of 0 bases from V and 4 bases from J, the junction contained 2 bases not matched to a gene. Germline V gene lookup returns CDR1 MNHEY and CDR2 SVGAGI. There are 15 residues in the CDR3. The CDR3 DNA reads TGTGCCAGCAGTTACTCTTACAGGGGGAATCAGCCCCAGCATTTT. Translating it yields CASSYSYRGNQPQHF.

This clonotype was detected only a few times. The rearrangement links TRBV4-1 to TRBJ1-2; 9 bases align to TRBD1. CDR3 length equals 19 residues. V was clipped by 0 bases and J by 4 bases; unmatched bases: 15. Germline V gene lookup returns CDR1 MGHRA and CDR2 YSYEKL. The CDR3 DNA sequence: TGCGCCAGCAGCCAAGAGGGGACAGGGAAAGGAACGAGGAGCTATGGCTACACCTTC. This gives the protein CASSQEGTGKGTRSYGYTF.

This sequence joins TRBV7-2 and TRBJ1-5, with 10 bases identical to TRBD1. This CDR3 region has 15 residues. Germline CDR1 is SGHTA and CDR2 is FQGNSA. Germline trimming cut 11 bases from V and 6 bases from J; bases unmatched to any gene: 13. The CDR3 spells CASSSTGGSGQPQHF. DNA for the CDR3: TGTGCCTCCAGCTCGACAGGGGGCAGCGGTCAGCCCCAGCATTTT. The whole variable domain, remainder taken from reference TRBV7-2 and TRBJ1-5, is GAGVSQSPSNKVTEKGKDVELRCDPISGHTALYWYRQSLGQGLEFLIYFQGNSAPDKSGLPSDRFSAERTGGSVSTLTIQRTQQEDSAVYLCASSSTGGSGQPQHFGDGTRLSIL.

For the CDR3, the DNA is TGTGCCATCAGTCCACTCGGACTAGCGGGAGGGCCAGATACGCAGTATTTT. Translating gives CAISPLGLAGGPDTQYF. This sequence joins TRBV10-3 and TRBJ2-3; 15 bases agree with TRBD2. CDR1 and CDR2 from the germline V gene are ENHRY and SYGVKD. J was trimmed by 4 bases and V by 5 bases; bases with no gene match: 7. The CDR3 length is 17 residues.

This clonotype was counted only a few times. This rearrangement joins TRBV30 to TRBJ2-2; a weak D match, TRBD2 (5 bases). Trimming shortened V by 3 bases and J by 9 bases, and 8 bases separated the two germline ends. This CDR3 is built from 11 residues. CDR1 GTSNPN and CDR2 SVGIG come from the germline V gene (reference sequence). In DNA form, the CDR3 reads TGTGCCTGGAGGGCGGGCCGGGAGCTGTTTTTT. Amino acids: CAWRAGRELFF.

This clonotype was observed a few times. This chain connects TRBV6-6 to TRBJ1-1; D gene unclear. The CDR3 is 14 amino acids. Germline loops: CDR1 MNHNY, CDR2 SVGAGI (reference sequence). The germline V and J ends were trimmed by 2 bases and 10 bases, with 17 bases remaining between them. The CDR3 bases are TGTGCCAGCAGTTACGATAGGAGGAGTAGCGGAGCTTTCTTT. Residues: CASSYDRRSSGAFF.

The sample holds many counts of this clonotype. This rearrangement joins TRBV12-3 or TRBV12-4 to TRBJ1-2; TRBD1 matches at 9 bases. After removal of 6 bases from V and 4 bases from J, the junction contained 9 bases not matched to a gene. This CDR3 contains 15 residues. CDR3 bases: TGTGCCAGCAGAAGACAGGGGGGTAAATCCTATGGCTACACCTTC. Its protein is CASRRQGGKSYGYTF.

This clonotype was counted a few times. The rearrangement uses TRBV11-2 and TRBJ1-5; 7 bases match TRBD1. Germline V gives CDR1 SGHAT, CDR2 FQNNGV. This CDR3 spans 17 amino acids. Trimming removed 4 bases from V and 7 bases from J; junction bases left unmatched: 16. The CDR3 nucleotides are TGTGCCAGCAGCTCGCAGGGGGGCGCGGGTGTGGGACAGCCCCAGCATTTT. This sequence encodes CASSSQGGAGVGQPQHF.